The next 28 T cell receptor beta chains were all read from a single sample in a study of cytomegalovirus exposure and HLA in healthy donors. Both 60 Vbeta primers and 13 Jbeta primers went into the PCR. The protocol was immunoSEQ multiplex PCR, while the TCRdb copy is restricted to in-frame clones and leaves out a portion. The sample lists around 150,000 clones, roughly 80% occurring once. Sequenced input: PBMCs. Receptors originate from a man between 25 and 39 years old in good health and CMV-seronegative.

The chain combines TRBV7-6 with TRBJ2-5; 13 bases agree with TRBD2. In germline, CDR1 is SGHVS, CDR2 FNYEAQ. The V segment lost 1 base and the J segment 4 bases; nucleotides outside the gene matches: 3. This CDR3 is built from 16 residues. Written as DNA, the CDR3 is TGTGCCAGCAGCTTAGAAACTAGCGGGAGGGGAGAGACCCAGTACTTC. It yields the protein CASSLETSGRGETQYF.

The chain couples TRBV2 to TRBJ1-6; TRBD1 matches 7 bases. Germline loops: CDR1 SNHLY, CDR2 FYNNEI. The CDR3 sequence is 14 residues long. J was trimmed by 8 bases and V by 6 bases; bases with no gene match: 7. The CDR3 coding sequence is TGTGCCAGCAGAAACGACAGGGTTGATTCACCCCTCCACTTT. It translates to CASRNDRVDSPLHF.

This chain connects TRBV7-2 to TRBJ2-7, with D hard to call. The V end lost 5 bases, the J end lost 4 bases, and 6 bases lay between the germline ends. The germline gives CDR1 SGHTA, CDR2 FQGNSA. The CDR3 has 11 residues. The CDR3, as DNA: TGTGCCAGCAGCCTACGATACGAGCAGTACTTC. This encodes CASSLRYEQYF.

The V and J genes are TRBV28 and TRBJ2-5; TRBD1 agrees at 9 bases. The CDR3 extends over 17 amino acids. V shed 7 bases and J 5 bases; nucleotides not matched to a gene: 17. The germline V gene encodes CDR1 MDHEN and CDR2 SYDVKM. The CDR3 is CASIHAPRDRVEETQYF. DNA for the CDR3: TGTGCCAGCATCCACGCTCCTCGGGACAGGGTCGAGGAGACCCAGTACTTC.

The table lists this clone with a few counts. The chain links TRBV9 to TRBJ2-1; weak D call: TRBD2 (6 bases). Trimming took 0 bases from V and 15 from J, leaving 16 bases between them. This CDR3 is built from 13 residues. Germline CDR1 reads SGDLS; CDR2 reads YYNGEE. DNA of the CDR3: TGTGCCAGCAGCGTAGCTCAGGCGGCGGGACTGTTCTTC. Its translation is CASSVAQAAGLFF.

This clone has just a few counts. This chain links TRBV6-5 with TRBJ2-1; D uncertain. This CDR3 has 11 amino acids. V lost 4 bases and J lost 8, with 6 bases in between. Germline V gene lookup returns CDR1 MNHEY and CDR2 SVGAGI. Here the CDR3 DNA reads TGTGCCAGCAGTTTCAACTATGAGCAGTTCTTC. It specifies CASSFNYEQFF.

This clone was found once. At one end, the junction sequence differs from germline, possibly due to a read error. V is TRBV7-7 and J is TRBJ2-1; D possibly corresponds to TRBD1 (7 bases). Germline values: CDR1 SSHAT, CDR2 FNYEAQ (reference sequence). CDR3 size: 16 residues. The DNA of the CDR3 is TGTGCTAGCAGCTTAGAGGAGGGGGCGTTTTACAATGAGCAGTTCTTC. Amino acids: CASSLEEGAFYNEQFF.

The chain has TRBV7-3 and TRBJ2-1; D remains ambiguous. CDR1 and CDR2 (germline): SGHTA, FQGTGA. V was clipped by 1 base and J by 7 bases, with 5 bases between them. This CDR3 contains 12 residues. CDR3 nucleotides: TGTGCCAGCAGCTTAAACGGGAATGAGCAGTTCTTC. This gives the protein CASSLNGNEQFF.

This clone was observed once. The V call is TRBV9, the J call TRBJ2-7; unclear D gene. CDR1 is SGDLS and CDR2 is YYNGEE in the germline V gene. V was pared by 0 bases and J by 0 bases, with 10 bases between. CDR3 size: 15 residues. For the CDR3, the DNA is TGTGCCAGCAGCGTAGGTCGGTCGGTCTCCTACGAGCAGTACTTC. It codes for CASSVGRSVSYEQYF.

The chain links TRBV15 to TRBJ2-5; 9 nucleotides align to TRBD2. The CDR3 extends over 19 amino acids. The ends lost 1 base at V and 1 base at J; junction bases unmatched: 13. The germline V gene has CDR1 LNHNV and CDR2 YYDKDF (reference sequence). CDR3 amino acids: CATSRVGGRAGGLQETQYF. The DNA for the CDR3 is TGTGCCACCAGCAGAGTTGGCGGGAGGGCTGGAGGTCTCCAAGAGACCCAGTACTTC.

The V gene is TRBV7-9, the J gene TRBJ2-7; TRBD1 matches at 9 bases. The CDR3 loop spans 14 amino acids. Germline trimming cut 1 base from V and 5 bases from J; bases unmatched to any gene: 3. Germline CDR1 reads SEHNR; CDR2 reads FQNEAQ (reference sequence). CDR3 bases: TGTGCCAGCAGCTTAGTAACAGGGGGCGACGAGCAGTACTTC. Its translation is CASSLVTGGDEQYF.

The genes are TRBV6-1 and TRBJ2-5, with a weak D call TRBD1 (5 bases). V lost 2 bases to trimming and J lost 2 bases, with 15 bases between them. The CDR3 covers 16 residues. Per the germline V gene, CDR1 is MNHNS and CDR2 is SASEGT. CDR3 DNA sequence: TGTGCCAGCAGTGAAATCGTGGGGCAGTCACAAGAGACCCAGTACTTC. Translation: CASSEIVGQSQETQYF.

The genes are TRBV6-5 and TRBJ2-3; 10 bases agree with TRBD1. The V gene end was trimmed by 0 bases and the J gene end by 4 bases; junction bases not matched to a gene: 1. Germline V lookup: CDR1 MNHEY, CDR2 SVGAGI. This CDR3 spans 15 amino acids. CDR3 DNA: TGTGCCAGCAGTTACTCCGACAGGGGGCCAGATACGCAGTATTTT. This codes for CASSYSDRGPDTQYF.

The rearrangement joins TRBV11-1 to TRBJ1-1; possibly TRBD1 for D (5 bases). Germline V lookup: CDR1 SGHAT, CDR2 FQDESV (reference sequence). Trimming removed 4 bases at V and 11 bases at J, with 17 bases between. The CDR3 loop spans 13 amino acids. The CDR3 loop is CASSSRGWQPAFF. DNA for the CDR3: TGTGCCAGCAGCTCAAGGGGCTGGCAGCCGGCTTTCTTT.

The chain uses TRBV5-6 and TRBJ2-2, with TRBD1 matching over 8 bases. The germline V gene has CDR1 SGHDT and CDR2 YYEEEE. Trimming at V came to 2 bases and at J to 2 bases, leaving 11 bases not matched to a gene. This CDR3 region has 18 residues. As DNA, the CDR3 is TGTGCCAGCAGCTTCGACAGGGGACCCATTTTTAACACCGGGGAGCTGTTTTTT. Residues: CASSFDRGPIFNTGELFF.

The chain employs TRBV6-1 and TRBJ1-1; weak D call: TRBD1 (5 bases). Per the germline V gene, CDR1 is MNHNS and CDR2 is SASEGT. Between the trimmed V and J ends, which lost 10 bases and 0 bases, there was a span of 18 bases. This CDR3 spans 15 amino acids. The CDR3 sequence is CAIGAAHLMNTEAFF. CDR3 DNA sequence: TGTGCCATTGGGGCTGCCCACCTAATGAACACTGAAGCTTTCTTT.

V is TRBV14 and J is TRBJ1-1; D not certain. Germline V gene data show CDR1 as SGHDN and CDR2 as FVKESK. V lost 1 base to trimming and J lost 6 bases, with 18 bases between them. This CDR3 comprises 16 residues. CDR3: CASSQVPLTYRSEAFF. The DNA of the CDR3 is TGTGCCAGCAGCCAAGTCCCTTTAACCTACCGCTCTGAAGCTTTCTTT.

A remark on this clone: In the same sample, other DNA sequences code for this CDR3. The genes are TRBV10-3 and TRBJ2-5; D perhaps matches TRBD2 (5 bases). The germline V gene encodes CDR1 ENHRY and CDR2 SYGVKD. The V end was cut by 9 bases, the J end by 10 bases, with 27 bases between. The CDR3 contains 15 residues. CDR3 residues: CAIPATDSWREGQYF. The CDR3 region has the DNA TGTGCCATTCCGGCGACGGATTCTTGGAGAGAGGGCCAGTACTTC.

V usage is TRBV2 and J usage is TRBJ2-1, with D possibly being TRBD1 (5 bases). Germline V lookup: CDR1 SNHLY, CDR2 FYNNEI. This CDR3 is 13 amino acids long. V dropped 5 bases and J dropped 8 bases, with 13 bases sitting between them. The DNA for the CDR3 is TGTGCCAGCAGTCTTCCCCAGGGCCATGAGCAGTTCTTC. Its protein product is CASSLPQGHEQFF.

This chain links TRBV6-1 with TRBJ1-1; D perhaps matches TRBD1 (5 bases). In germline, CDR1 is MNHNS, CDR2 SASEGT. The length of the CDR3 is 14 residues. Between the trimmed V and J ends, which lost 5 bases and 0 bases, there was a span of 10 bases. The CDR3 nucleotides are TGTGCCAGCAGTTTCACAGGATTGAACACTGAAGCTTTCTTT. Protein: CASSFTGLNTEAFF.

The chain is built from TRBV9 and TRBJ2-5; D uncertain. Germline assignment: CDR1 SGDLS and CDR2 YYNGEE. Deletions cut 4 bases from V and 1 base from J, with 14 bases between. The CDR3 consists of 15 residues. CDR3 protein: CASSTLGRFQETQYF. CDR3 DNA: TGTGCCAGCAGCACCCTAGGAAGGTTCCAAGAGACCCAGTACTTC.

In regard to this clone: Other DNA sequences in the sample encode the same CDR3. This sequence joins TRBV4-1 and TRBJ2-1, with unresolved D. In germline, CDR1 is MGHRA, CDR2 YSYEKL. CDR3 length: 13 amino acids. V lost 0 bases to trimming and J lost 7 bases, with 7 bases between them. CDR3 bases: TGCGCCAGCAGCCAAGATTCGGGTAATGAGCAGTTCTTC. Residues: CASSQDSGNEQFF.

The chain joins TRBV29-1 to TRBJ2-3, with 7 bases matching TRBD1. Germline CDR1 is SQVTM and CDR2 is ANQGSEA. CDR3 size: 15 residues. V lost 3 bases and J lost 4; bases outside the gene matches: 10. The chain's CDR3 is CSVEHPQGMADTQYF. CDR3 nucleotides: TGCAGCGTTGAGCACCCACAGGGGATGGCAGATACGCAGTATTTT.

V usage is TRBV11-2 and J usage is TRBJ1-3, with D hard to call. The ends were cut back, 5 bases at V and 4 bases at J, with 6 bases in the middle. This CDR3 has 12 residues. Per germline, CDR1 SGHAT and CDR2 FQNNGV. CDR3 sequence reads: CASSPQGNTIYF. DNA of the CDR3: TGTGCCAGCAGCCCCCAGGGAAACACCATATATTTT.

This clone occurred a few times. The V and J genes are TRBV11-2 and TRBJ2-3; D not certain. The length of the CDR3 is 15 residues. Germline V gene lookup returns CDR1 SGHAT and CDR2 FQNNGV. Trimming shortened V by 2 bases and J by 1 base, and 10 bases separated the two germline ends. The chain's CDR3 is CASSLQIVGTDTQYF. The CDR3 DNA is TGTGCCAGCAGCTTACAGATCGTGGGCACAGATACGCAGTATTTT.

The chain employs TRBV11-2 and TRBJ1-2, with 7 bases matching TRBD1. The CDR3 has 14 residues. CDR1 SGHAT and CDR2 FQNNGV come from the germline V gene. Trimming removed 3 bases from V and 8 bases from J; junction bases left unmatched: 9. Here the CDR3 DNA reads TGTGCCAGCAGCTTCGTTCAGAGGGGGCGAGGCTACACCTTC. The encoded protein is CASSFVQRGRGYTF.

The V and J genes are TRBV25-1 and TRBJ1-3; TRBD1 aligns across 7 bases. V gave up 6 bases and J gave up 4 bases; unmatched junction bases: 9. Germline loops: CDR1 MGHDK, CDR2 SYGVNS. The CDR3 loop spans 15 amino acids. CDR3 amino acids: CASRSDRDSGNTIYF. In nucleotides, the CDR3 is TGTGCCAGCAGATCCGACAGGGATTCAGGAAACACCATATATTTT.

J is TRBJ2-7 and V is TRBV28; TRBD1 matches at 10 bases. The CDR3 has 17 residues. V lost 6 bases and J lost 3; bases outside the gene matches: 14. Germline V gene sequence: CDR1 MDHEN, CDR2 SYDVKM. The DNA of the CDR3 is TGTGCCAGCAGCCCCGAGGGGGCGACAGGGGGCTTCTACGAGCAGTACTTC. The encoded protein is CASSPEGATGGFYEQYF.